These T cell receptor beta chains were read from a single sample in a study of radiation and T cells in renal cell carcinoma. Produced via immunoSEQ multiplex PCR; TCRdb's table is partial and in-frame only. The table lists around 64,000 clones, about 74% of them singletons. Sequenced material: blood, taken from a patient whose treatment included radiotherapy and nephrectomy. Source of these receptors: a man aged 60 to 75 with renal cell carcinoma. CDR3s include the opening cysteine and the closing phenylalanine or tryptophan. Each record gives: D gene, J gene, V gene, clone size, CDR3 DNA, CDR3 protein. The D gene is left open where the match is weak. Clone size is not always given. Where it is, it says once, few, many or a class for expanded clones.

>TRBD2|TRBJ2-5|TRBV7-9|-
TGTGCCAGCAGCCCCAGAGGGGGACTAGCGGTCCAAGAGACCCAGTACTTC
CASSPRGGLAVQETQYF
>-|TRBJ1-6|TRBV10-3|few
TGTGCCATCAGCAGAGACATGGGGAATTCACCCCTCCACTTT
CAISRDMGNSPLHF
>-|TRBJ2-5|TRBV5-4|-
TGTGCCAGCAGCTTGTTCGGTGAGGGGGGGGAGACCCAGTACTTC
CASSLFGEGGETQYF
>TRBD1|TRBJ1-5|TRBV2|-
TGTGCCAGCAGCTTAATCTTGGACAGGGGCCTGGATCAGCCCCAGCATTTT
CASSLILDRGLDQPQHF
>-|TRBJ2-5|TRBV18|-
TGTGCCAGCTCACCATTACAGGCGGCTAGCGAGACCCAGTACTTC
CASSPLQAASETQYF
>TRBD2|TRBJ2-2|TRBV19|once
TGTGCCAGTAGTTGGAGCGGGGGAAACACCGGGGAGCTGTTTTTT
CASSWSGGNTGELFF
>TRBD2|TRBJ2-5|TRBV5-1|once
TGCGCCAGCAGCGGCGGGAGTGGAGCGCCTACCAGGGAGACCCAGTACTTC
CASSGGSGAPTRETQYF
>-|TRBJ1-2|TRBV7-2|few
TGTGCCAGCAGCGTGGGGACACGGGTCCATGGCTACACCTTC
CASSVGTRVHGYTF
>-|TRBJ2-2|TRBV7-9|once
TGTGCCAGCAGCTTAGTACAGAACACCGGGGAGCTGTTTTTT
CASSLVQNTGELFF
>-|TRBJ2-2|TRBV7-2|once
TGTGCCAGCAGCTTAGAGGGGGGGACGAACACCGGGGAGCTGTTTTTT
CASSLEGGTNTGELFF
>-|TRBJ2-5|TRBV30|-
TGTGCCTGGAGTGTTTCTGGTGCGGAGACCCAGTACTTC
CAWSVSGAETQYF
>-|TRBJ1-2|TRBV7-2|-
TGTGCCAGCAGCCCCCCCGGCTCCTATGGCTACACCTTC
CASSPPGSYGYTF
>TRBD2|TRBJ2-1|TRBV19|-
TGTGCCAGTAGTATTAGCGGGGAAGTATACAATGAGCAGTTCTTC
CASSISGEVYNEQFF
>-|TRBJ2-1|TRBV6-4|-
TGTGCCAGCAGTCTTTTGGGCTCAGACAATGAGCAGTTCTTC
CASSLLGSDNEQFF
>TRBD1|TRBJ2-1|TRBV4-3|-
TGCGCCAGCAGCCAAGAACCGGGACAGGGATTCTATGAGCAGTTCTTC
CASSQEPGQGFYEQFF
>-|TRBJ1-1|TRBV7-9|-
TGTGCCAGCAGTTCCCCATCCCGGGGGCTCACTGAAGCTTTCTTT
CASSSPSRGLTEAFF
>-|TRBJ1-1|TRBV29-1|few
TGCAGCGTTGGAGAGGACAGTAGGAACACTGAAGCTTTCTTT
CSVGEDSRNTEAFF
>-|TRBJ1-4|TRBV9|-
TGTGCCAGCAGCGTACGGGGAACAGGGACTAATGAAAAACTGTTTTTT
CASSVRGTGTNEKLFF
>TRBD1|TRBJ1-4|TRBV18|-
TGTGCCAGCTCACAGAACCGGGACAGGATAAGTGAAAAACTGTTTTTT
CASSQNRDRISEKLFF
>-|TRBJ2-3|TRBV9|-
TGTGCCAGCAGCGTAGTTACAGATACGCAGTATTTT
CASSVVTDTQYF
>-|TRBJ2-5|TRBV9|-
TGTGCCAGCAGCCCTACGACTAGTTCACAGACCCAGTACTTC
CASSPTTSSQTQYF
>TRBD1|TRBJ2-4|TRBV4-3|few
TGCGCCAGCAGCCAAGATCCATCAGGGGGAAACATTCAGTACTTC
CASSQDPSGGNIQYF
>-|TRBJ2-1|TRBV10-3|-
TGTGCCATCAGTGAGTCATTGTGGGGCGTACGTCGGGAGCAGTTCTTC
CAISESLWGVRREQFF
>-|TRBJ2-2|TRBV7-2|-
TGTGCCAGCAGTATTAGGGGAGGTGGAAGGACCGGGGAGCTGTTTTTT
CASSIRGGGRTGELFF
>-|TRBJ1-2|TRBV7-9|-
TGTGCCAGCAGCTTAGGCCTGGACTATGGCTACACCTTC
CASSLGLDYGYTF
>-|TRBJ2-1|TRBV7-9|-
TGTGCCAGCAGCCCTGACTTGGGATCCTACAATGAGCAGTTCTTC
CASSPDLGSYNEQFF
>-|TRBJ1-6|TRBV7-9|few
TGTGCCAGCAGCTTAATGGGAGGAGTTGCCTATTCACCCCTCCACTTT
CASSLMGGVAYSPLHF
>TRBD1|TRBJ2-6|TRBV9|-
TGTGCCAGCAGCGCCGCACAGGGGTGGGGGGCCAACGTCCTGACTTTC
CASSAAQGWGANVLTF
>-|TRBJ2-2|TRBV30|-
TGTGCCTGGCTGGAGGCGCGCCTAACAACCGGGGAGCTGTTTTTT
CAWLEARLTTGELFF
>-|TRBJ2-1|TRBV4-3|-
TGCGCCAGCAGTCCAAGGATCGGAGGGGGCCGGTTCTTC
CASSPRIGGGRFF
>-|TRBJ1-1|TRBV30|few
TGTGCCTGGAGTCCCGTACACGAAAACTATGAAGCTTTCTTT
CAWSPVHENYEAFF
>-|TRBJ1-2|TRBV6-5|-
TGTGCCAGCACACTAGCTCCGGCTGGGGGCTATGGCTACACCTTC
CASTLAPAGGYGYTF
>-|TRBJ2-3|TRBV6-6|-
TGTGCCAGCAGTCCGGGACTCGTATTTAGCACAGATACGCAGTATTTT
CASSPGLVFSTDTQYF
>-|TRBJ2-2|TRBV7-9|-
TGTGCCAGCGGCTTATCGTTTGGTTCGGACACCGGGGAGCTGTTTTTT
CASGLSFGSDTGELFF
>TRBD2|TRBJ2-3|TRBV5-1|-
TGCGCCAGCAGCTCTGGGACTATCACAGATACGCAGTATTTT
CASSSGTITDTQYF
>-|TRBJ1-2|TRBV11-3|once
TGTGCCAGCAGCTTAGAAGGGGCGATTAACTATGGCTACACCTTC
CASSLEGAINYGYTF
>-|TRBJ1-4|TRBV18|-
TGTGCCAGCTCACCCGGGGGCGGTGAAAAACTGTTTTTT
CASSPGGGEKLFF
>-|TRBJ1-1|TRBV19|-
TGTGCCAGTAGTATAGTGGGCCTGAACACTGAAGCTTTCTTT
CASSIVGLNTEAFF
>TRBD2|TRBJ2-7|TRBV7-8|-
TGTGCCAGCAGCACTAGCGGGTTAAGCTCCTACGAGCAGTACTTC
CASSTSGLSSYEQYF
>TRBD2|TRBJ2-1|TRBV4-2|-
TGTGCCAGCAGCCAAGATATTGAGTTTGGCGGGAGATCCTACAATGAGCAGTTCTTC
CASSQDIEFGGRSYNEQFF
>TRBD1|TRBJ1-1|TRBV7-8|-
TGTGCCAGCAGCTGGGGACAGGGAGGAACTGAAGCTTTCTTT
CASSWGQGGTEAFF